Described below is a single T cell receptor (beta chain) sequence and its context. The data derive from a study of blood T cell repertoires in COVID-19. At the level of the study: In each case, the material was cDNA or gDNA derived from T cells, B-cell-depleted T cells, or PBMCs.

Measured with immunoSEQ multiplex PCR; TCRdb has only the in-frame clones, and not every one. The sample shows some 180,000 clones, approximately 83% of them seen only once. Germline assignment: CDR1 SGHRS and CDR2 YFSETQ. The CDR3 contains 15 residues. V was cut by 4 bases and J by 0 bases, with 14 bases left in between. The sequenced material came from peripheral blood. This receptor was taken from a woman aged 40-49 years with COVID-19, enrolled during active disease. V usage is TRBV5-1 and J usage is TRBJ2-7, with TRBD1 as a possible D gene (6 bases). The CDR3 is CASSPSTGSSYEQYF. DNA of the CDR3: TGCGCCAGCAGCCCCTCGACAGGATCCTCCTACGAGCAGTACTTC.